Sequencing of this T cell receptor (beta chain) was carried out in a study of shared clonotypes between healthy human individuals. General study points: Naive CD4 clonotypes were shared across a few donors at 4.5% to 6%.

The CDR3 is 12 residues long. Germline trimming cut 3 bases from V and 6 bases from J; bases unmatched to any gene: 2. Germline V lookup: CDR1 SGHAT, CDR2 FQNNGV. Method: immunoSEQ multiplex PCR; TCRdb's copy keeps in-frame clones and lacks some. The table shows about 580,000 clones, with more than 95% occurring only once. Terminally differentiated effector memory CD45RA+ cells were excluded by CCR7 positive selection of CD45RO-negative cells. A word on this clone: Its antigen is undetermined.

The sample taken for sequencing was naive CD8+ T cells sorted from blood. The rearrangement links TRBV11-2 to TRBJ2-7, with 7 bases that match TRBD2. The receptor comes from a young man in good health. The CDR3 loop is CASSFGGSEQYF. In nucleotides, the CDR3 is TGTGCCAGCAGCTTTGGCGGGAGCGAGCAGTACTTC.